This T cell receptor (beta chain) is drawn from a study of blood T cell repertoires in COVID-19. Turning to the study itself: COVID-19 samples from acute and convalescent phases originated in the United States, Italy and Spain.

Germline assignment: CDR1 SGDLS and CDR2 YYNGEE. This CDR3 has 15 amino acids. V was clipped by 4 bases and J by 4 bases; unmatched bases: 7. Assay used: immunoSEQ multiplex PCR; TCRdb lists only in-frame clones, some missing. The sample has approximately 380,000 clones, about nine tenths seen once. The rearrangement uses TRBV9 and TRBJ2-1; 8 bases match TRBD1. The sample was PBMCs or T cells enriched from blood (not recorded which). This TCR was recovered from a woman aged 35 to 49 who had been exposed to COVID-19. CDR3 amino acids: CASSPGTGFYNEQFF. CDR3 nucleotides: TGTGCCAGCAGCCCCGGGACAGGATTTTACAATGAGCAGTTCTTC.